The clone carrying this T cell receptor (beta chain) was found a few times. TCRdb re-called the RT-PCR reads through MiXCR, storing one row per CDR3 protein. The table shows about 580,000 distinct CDR3 sequences, with 14% occurring only once. This entry comes from a study of response to subunit inactivated influenza vaccine. This CDR3 region has 17 residues. Germline lookup yields CDR1 SGHRS and CDR2 YFSETQ. Trimming pared 4 bases from V and 3 bases from J, leaving 22 bases between. The starting material was PBMCs from blood, obtained about 11 days after vaccination. This chain links TRBV5-1 with TRBJ2-5; possibly TRBD1 or TRBD2 for D (5 bases each). This sequence originates from a man aged 50-59 years who received an inactivated influenza vaccine. CDR3: CASSVESPGRIKETQYF. The CDR3 DNA reads as TGCGCCAGCAGCGTCGAAAGCCCGGGACGAATAAAAGAGACCCAGTACTTC.